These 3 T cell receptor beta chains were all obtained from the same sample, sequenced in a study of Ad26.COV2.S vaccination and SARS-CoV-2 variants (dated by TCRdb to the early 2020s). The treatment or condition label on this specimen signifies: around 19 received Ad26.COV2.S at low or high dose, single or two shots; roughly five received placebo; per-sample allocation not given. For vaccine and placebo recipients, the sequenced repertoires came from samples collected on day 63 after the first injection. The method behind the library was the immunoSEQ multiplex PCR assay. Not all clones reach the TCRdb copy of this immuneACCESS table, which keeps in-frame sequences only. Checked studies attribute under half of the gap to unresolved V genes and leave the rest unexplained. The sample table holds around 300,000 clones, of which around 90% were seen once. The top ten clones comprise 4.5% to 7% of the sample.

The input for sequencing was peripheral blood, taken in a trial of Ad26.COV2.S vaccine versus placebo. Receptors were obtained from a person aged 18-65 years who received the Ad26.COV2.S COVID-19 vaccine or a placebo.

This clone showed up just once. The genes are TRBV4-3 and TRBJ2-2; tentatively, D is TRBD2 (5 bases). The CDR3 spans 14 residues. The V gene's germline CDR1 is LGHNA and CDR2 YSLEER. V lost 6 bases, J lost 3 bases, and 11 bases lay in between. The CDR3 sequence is CASRGVGDTGELFF. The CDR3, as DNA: TGCGCCAGCAGGGGAGTCGGCGACACCGGGGAGCTGTTTTTT.

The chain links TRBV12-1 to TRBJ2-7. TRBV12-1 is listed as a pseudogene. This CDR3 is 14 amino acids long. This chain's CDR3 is CASSSSRKGYEQYF. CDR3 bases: TGTGCCAGCAGCTCCTCGCGGAAGGGCTACGAGCAGTACTTC.

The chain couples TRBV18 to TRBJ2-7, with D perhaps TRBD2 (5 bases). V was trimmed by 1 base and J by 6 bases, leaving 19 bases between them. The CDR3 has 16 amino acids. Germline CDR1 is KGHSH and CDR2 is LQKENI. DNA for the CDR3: TGTGCCAGCTCACCACAGGCTGGAGGCGATTCGGGCGAGCAGTACTTC. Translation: CASSPQAGGDSGEQYF.